A selection of T cell receptor beta chains follows, all from one sample in a study of blood T cell repertoires in COVID-19. Clones were sequenced by immunoSEQ multiplex PCR, and TCRdb holds only the in-frame ones, with some missing. The data hold over 200,000 clones, with about four fifths observed a single time. The sample comprised peripheral blood. The receptors derive from a middle-aged woman with active or convalescent COVID-19. CDR3s include the opening cysteine and the closing phenylalanine or tryptophan. Fields, in order: CDR3 DNA, CDR3 protein, CDR3 length, V gene, J gene, clone size, D gene. The D gene is left open where the match is weak. The size entry is marked missing in some rows and otherwise reads once, few, many or a size class.

CDR3 DNA: TGTGCCAGCAGCACCTTACTAGCGGGCGATAGCACAGATACGCAGTATTTT
CDR3 protein: CASSTLLAGDSTDTQYF
CDR3 length: 17
V gene: TRBV7-2
J gene: TRBJ2-3
clone size: NA
D gene: TRBD2

CDR3 DNA: TGTGCCAGCTCACCGGGACATATGGAAGGAAACACCATATATTTT
CDR3 protein: CASSPGHMEGNTIYF
CDR3 length: 15
V gene: TRBV18
J gene: TRBJ1-3
clone size: NA
D gene: NA

CDR3 DNA: TGTGCCACCAGTGATGGGGAGTATAGCAATCAGCCCCAGCATTTT
CDR3 protein: CATSDGEYSNQPQHF
CDR3 length: 15
V gene: TRBV24-1
J gene: TRBJ1-5
clone size: NA
D gene: NA

CDR3 DNA: TGTGCCAGCAGTTCCGGTCCCTACGAGCAGTACTTC
CDR3 protein: CASSSGPYEQYF
CDR3 length: 12
V gene: TRBV28
J gene: TRBJ2-7
clone size: NA
D gene: NA

CDR3 DNA: TGTGCCAGCAGCGAATTCAGGGGTTCCTACAATGAGCAGTTCTTC
CDR3 protein: CASSEFRGSYNEQFF
CDR3 length: 15
V gene: TRBV7-8
J gene: TRBJ2-1
clone size: NA
D gene: NA

CDR3 DNA: TGTGCCAGCAGTGGAAGACTAGCGGGGACAGATACGCAGTATTTT
CDR3 protein: CASSGRLAGTDTQYF
CDR3 length: 15
V gene: TRBV2
J gene: TRBJ2-3
clone size: NA
D gene: TRBD2

CDR3 DNA: TGTGCCACCAGTGATCGGGGACTAAAACGAACCCTCACAGATACGCAGTATTTT
CDR3 protein: CATSDRGLKRTLTDTQYF
CDR3 length: 18
V gene: TRBV24-1
J gene: TRBJ2-3
clone size: NA
D gene: TRBD2

CDR3 DNA: TGCAGCGCCCAACAAGCCGGGGTTTCCTATGGCTACACCTTC
CDR3 protein: CSAQQAGVSYGYTF
CDR3 length: 14
V gene: TRBV29-1
J gene: TRBJ1-2
clone size: many
D gene: NA

CDR3 DNA: TGTGCCAGCAGTGCTGCCGGGACTAGCGGCTTAAACATTCAGTACTTC
CDR3 protein: CASSAAGTSGLNIQYF
CDR3 length: 16
V gene: TRBV9
J gene: TRBJ2-4
clone size: NA
D gene: TRBD2

CDR3 DNA: TGTGCCAGCTCACCGGGTCAAAAGGAGGCTAATGAAAAACTGTTTTTT
CDR3 protein: CASSPGQKEANEKLFF
CDR3 length: 16
V gene: TRBV18
J gene: TRBJ1-4
clone size: NA
D gene: NA

CDR3 DNA: TGCGCCAGCAGCTGGGCGGGATCGGGGGCTGGGGCCAACGTCCTGACTTTC
CDR3 protein: CASSWAGSGAGANVLTF
CDR3 length: 17
V gene: TRBV5-1
J gene: TRBJ2-6
clone size: NA
D gene: NA

CDR3 DNA: TGTGCCAGCAGCCCCGCCGGGACAGGGGGCATCGACGAGCAGTACTTC
CDR3 protein: CASSPAGTGGIDEQYF
CDR3 length: 16
V gene: TRBV7-9
J gene: TRBJ2-7
clone size: NA
D gene: TRBD1

CDR3 DNA: TGTGCCAGCAGCTTAGGGGTAGCAGGGACAGATACGCAGTATTTT
CDR3 protein: CASSLGVAGTDTQYF
CDR3 length: 15
V gene: TRBV7-9
J gene: TRBJ2-3
clone size: few
D gene: NA

CDR3 DNA: TGTGCCAGCAGCTTGAGGAGAGGAGATACGCAGTATTTT
CDR3 protein: CASSLRRGDTQYF
CDR3 length: 13
V gene: TRBV7-3
J gene: TRBJ2-3
clone size: NA
D gene: NA

CDR3 DNA: TGCAGCGTTGAAGGGATAGCGGGGGAACACAATGAGCAGTTCTTC
CDR3 protein: CSVEGIAGEHNEQFF
CDR3 length: 15
V gene: TRBV29-1
J gene: TRBJ2-1
clone size: NA
D gene: TRBD2

CDR3 DNA: TGTGCCAGCAGAGCCCAGGGGACCGGGGAGCTGTTTTTT
CDR3 protein: CASRAQGTGELFF
CDR3 length: 13
V gene: TRBV28
J gene: TRBJ2-2
clone size: NA
D gene: NA

CDR3 DNA: TGTGCCAGCAGTTCATTCGGGTTGGAGAAGTTCTTC
CDR3 protein: CASSSFGLEKFF
CDR3 length: 12
V gene: TRBV6-6
J gene: TRBJ2-1
clone size: NA
D gene: NA

CDR3 DNA: TGTGCCTGGGACTCGACAGGGAACGCTTCACCCCTCCACTTT
CDR3 protein: CAWDSTGNASPLHF
CDR3 length: 14
V gene: TRBV30
J gene: TRBJ1-6
clone size: NA
D gene: TRBD1

CDR3 DNA: TGTGCCAGCAGCTTAGTGGAGCGGCTGAGTGAGCAGTTCTTC
CDR3 protein: CASSLVERLSEQFF
CDR3 length: 14
V gene: TRBV7-9
J gene: TRBJ2-1
clone size: NA
D gene: NA

CDR3 DNA: TGTGCCAGCAGCTTAGACGGGGTAGGGACCCAGTACTTC
CDR3 protein: CASSLDGVGTQYF
CDR3 length: 13
V gene: TRBV7-9
J gene: TRBJ2-5
clone size: NA
D gene: NA

CDR3 DNA: TGTGCCAGCAGTCGCGGGGGGGCCTTCGGCACAGATACGCAGTATTTT
CDR3 protein: CASSRGGAFGTDTQYF
CDR3 length: 16
V gene: TRBV2
J gene: TRBJ2-3
clone size: NA
D gene: TRBD2

CDR3 DNA: TGTGCCAGCAGCTCCGGACAGATGAACACTGAAGCTTTCTTT
CDR3 protein: CASSSGQMNTEAFF
CDR3 length: 14
V gene: TRBV9
J gene: TRBJ1-1
clone size: once
D gene: NA

CDR3 DNA: TGCGCCAGCAAACCGGGACTAGCGGGAGATGAGCAGTTCTTC
CDR3 protein: CASKPGLAGDEQFF
CDR3 length: 14
V gene: TRBV10-1
J gene: TRBJ2-1
clone size: NA
D gene: TRBD2

CDR3 DNA: TGTGCCAGCAGCTTCGGGGACAGGGCCAAAAACATTCAGTACTTC
CDR3 protein: CASSFGDRAKNIQYF
CDR3 length: 15
V gene: TRBV5-6
J gene: TRBJ2-4
clone size: NA
D gene: TRBD1

CDR3 DNA: TGTGCCAGCAGTTCGAGGATCTCTGGGGCCAACGTCCTGACTTTC
CDR3 protein: CASSSRISGANVLTF
CDR3 length: 15
V gene: TRBV6-5
J gene: TRBJ2-6
clone size: NA
D gene: NA

CDR3 DNA: TGTGCCAGCTCTCTAGGGACAGGTAGCTCCTACGAGCAGTACTTC
CDR3 protein: CASSLGTGSSYEQYF
CDR3 length: 15
V gene: TRBV18
J gene: TRBJ2-7
clone size: NA
D gene: TRBD1

CDR3 DNA: TGTGCCAGCAGCCGGGGGACTTTCAGGGGCTACACCTTC
CDR3 protein: CASSRGTFRGYTF
CDR3 length: 13
V gene: TRBV7-9
J gene: TRBJ1-2
clone size: NA
D gene: NA

CDR3 DNA: TGTGCCAGCAGTGAATCGTTTGGGGAGGAAAAACTGTTTTTT
CDR3 protein: CASSESFGEEKLFF
CDR3 length: 14
V gene: TRBV2
J gene: TRBJ1-4
clone size: NA
D gene: NA

CDR3 DNA: TGTGCCAGCTCACCTCCCGGGACTAGCGCTACAGATACGCAGTATTTT
CDR3 protein: CASSPPGTSATDTQYF
CDR3 length: 16
V gene: TRBV18
J gene: TRBJ2-3
clone size: NA
D gene: TRBD2